Presented here are 8 T cell receptor beta chains from one specimen sequenced in a study of identical twins. TCRdb re-called the 5' RACE reads with MiXCR, one entry per CDR3 protein. The sample contains fewer than 800,000 distinct CDR3 sequences, 7% to 7.5% of which appear only once. This sample also belongs to another study, concerning yellow fever vaccine responses in identical twins.

Sequencing was done on a sample of PBMCs. These TCRs come from a woman between 18 and 29 years old in good health.

Many counts were recorded for this clonotype. J is TRBJ2-1 and V is TRBV5-1; 8 nucleotides agree with TRBD2. Per the germline V gene, CDR1 is SGHRS and CDR2 is YFSETQ. The V and J ends lost 0 bases and 8 bases, in that order; junction bases with no gene match: 10. CDR3 size: 16 residues. This CDR3 is CASSLGHLSGSYEQFF. The CDR3 DNA reads as TGCGCCAGCAGCTTGGGACACTTAAGCGGGAGTTATGAGCAGTTCTTC.

Worth noting for this clonotype: A much larger clone lies one base from this, so it may be a read error. The chain combines TRBV12-3 or TRBV12-4 with TRBJ2-1, with TRBD1 matching over 8 bases. After removal of 3 bases from V and 5 bases from J, the junction contained 6 bases not matched to a gene. The CDR3 runs to 15 residues. Here the CDR3 DNA reads TGTGCCAGCAGTTTGATGGGCAGGGGGCACAATGAGCAGTTCTTC. Protein product: CASSLMGRGHNEQFF.

This clonotype appeared many times. Germline and junction disagree at one end, which may indicate a read error. The chain has TRBV12-3 or TRBV12-4 and TRBJ1-2; D is unresolved. CDR3 length: 13 residues. The DNA of the CDR3 is TGCGCCAGCAGCCTCGGGCCTAACTATGGCTACACCTTC. Protein sequence: CASSLGPNYGYTF.

This clonotype was detected a few times. The gene calls are TRBV5-1 and TRBJ2-1; TRBD2 matches at 13 bases. CDR3 size: 17 residues. The V gene end was trimmed by 4 bases and the J gene end by 1 base; junction bases not matched to a gene: 5. CDR1 SGHRS and CDR2 YFSETQ come from the germline V gene. CDR3 sequence: CASSRLAGGQSYNEQFF. For the CDR3, the DNA is TGCGCCAGCAGCCGACTAGCGGGGGGACAATCCTACAATGAGCAGTTCTTC.

CDR3 amino acids: CATDDGGQGSGYTF. CDR3 coding DNA: TGTGCCACCGACGATGGAGGACAGGGAAGCGGCTACACCTTC. The rearrangement joins TRBV6-1 to TRBJ1-2, with 8 bases matching TRBD1. V dropped 10 bases and J dropped 8; count of bases not matched to a gene: 15. Germline CDR1 reads MNHNS; CDR2 reads SASEGT. This CDR3 contains 14 residues.

The chain combines TRBV20-1 with TRBJ2-1, with 7 bases fitting TRBD1. CDR3 length equals 14 residues. Trimming cost V 3 bases and J 4 bases; bases outside gene matches: 6. Germline loops: CDR1 DFQATT, CDR2 SNEGSKA (reference sequence). CDR3 protein: CSASRDSRYNEQFF. CDR3 nucleotide sequence: TGCAGTGCTAGCCGGGACAGTCGATACAATGAGCAGTTCTTC.

This clonotype showed up just a few times. The V and J genes are TRBV21-1 and TRBJ2-1; the table's D call, TRBD1, was not checked against the DNA. TRBV21-1 is an annotated pseudogene. There are 18 residues in the CDR3. The CDR3 here is CASSKADREEGNDNEQFF. The DNA for the CDR3 is TGTGCCAGCAGCAAAGCCGACAGGGAGGAGGGAAATGACAATGAGCAGTTCTTC.

In its sample, this clonotype was seen many times. The J gene is TRBJ1-1, the V gene TRBV21-1; the table assigns TRBD1, which was not confirmed against the DNA. TRBV21-1 is a known pseudogene. This CDR3 contains 16 residues. DNA for the CDR3: TGTGCCAGCAGCAAAGGTCTCCGGGATTTTAACACTGAAGCTTTCTTT. This codes for CASSKGLRDFNTEAFF.